The text below deals with one T cell receptor beta chain. The target antigen is unknown. This sample is drawn from a study of cytomegalovirus exposure and HLA in healthy donors. Germline V lookup: CDR1 SGHDT, CDR2 YYEEEE. Trimming took 4 bases from V and 13 from J; bases not matched to a gene: 4. This CDR3 is 12 amino acids long. Study-wide findings and caveats: TCR beta V- and J-gene trimming was later associated with a missense DCLRE1C variant.

PCR employed 60 Vbeta and 13 Jbeta primers. Method: immunoSEQ multiplex PCR; TCRdb's copy keeps in-frame clones and lacks some. This sample has about 120,000 clones; around four fifths occur once, and the top ten carry around 2%. The source of this sequence is a man aged 35-49 years in good health and CMV-seronegative. What was sequenced was PBMCs. V and J are TRBV5-6 and TRBJ2-3; TRBD2 matches 12 bases. CDR3 sequence (DNA): TGTGCCAGCAGCCCGAGACTAGCGGGGGAGTATTTT. Its protein product is CASSPRLAGEYF.